This is a list of T cell receptor beta chains from one sample in a study of CD8+ T cells in alopecia areata. Here immunoSEQ multiplex PCR was the method, and the copy in TCRdb shows in-frame clones only, minus some. The sample consists of approximately 210,000 clones, 60% of them appearing once. The sample in question was CD4+ T cells sorted from blood, obtained at week 24, from a patient treated with tofacitinib. The receptor set was obtained from a human donor with alopecia areata. Both conserved end residues are part of each CDR3. D genes are given only for firm matches. The listing skips clone size in some rows; elsewhere it reads once, few, many or a size class.

TRBJ2-3 | once | TRBV2 | TRBD1 | CASNRDRGTDTQYF | TGTGCCAGCAACCGGGACAGGGGGACTGATACGCAGTATTTT
TRBJ1-1 | . | TRBV29-1 | . | CSVEVSRLNTEAFF | TGCAGCGTTGAAGTGTCCCGGTTGAACACTGAAGCTTTCTTT
TRBJ1-2 | many | TRBV18 | . | CASSSDGPNYGYTF | TGTGCCAGCTCCAGTGACGGCCCCAACTATGGCTACACCTTC
TRBJ1-1 | . | TRBV29-1 | . | CSVEYLVRVGTEAFF | TGCAGCGTTGAATATTTGGTCAGGGTAGGCACTGAAGCTTTCTTT
TRBJ1-1 | . | TRBV29-1 | . | CSGRGGPEAFF | TGCAGCGGGCGAGGGGGACCTGAAGCTTTCTTT
TRBJ2-1 | once | TRBV7-2 | TRBD2 | CASSLGVAGGENEQFF | TGTGCCAGCAGCTTAGGCGTAGCGGGGGGCGAGAATGAGCAGTTCTTC
TRBJ2-3 | . | TRBV2 | TRBD2 | CASSSGGASTDTQYF | TGTGCCAGCAGTAGCGGGGGAGCTAGCACAGATACGCAGTATTTT
TRBJ1-6 | . | TRBV6-6 | . | CASRDIGGNSPLHF | TGTGCCAGCAGGGACATAGGCGGTAATTCACCCCTCCACTTT
TRBJ2-3 | . | TRBV28 | TRBD2 | CASSRFTSGGTDTQYF | TGTGCCAGCAGTCGATTCACTAGCGGGGGCACAGATACGCAGTATTTT
TRBJ2-3 | . | TRBV7-6 | TRBD2 | CASGLSAGGSDTQYF | TGTGCCAGCGGACTCTCGGCGGGGGGATCAGATACGCAGTATTTT
TRBJ2-3 | . | TRBV6-1 | . | CASSSLPDPDTQYF | TGTGCCAGCAGTAGTCTTCCGGACCCAGATACGCAGTATTTT
TRBJ2-7 | . | TRBV19 | TRBD2 | CASSVTGGYEQYF | TGTGCCAGTAGTGTCACGGGGGGATACGAGCAGTACTTC
TRBJ2-3 | . | TRBV7-6 | . | CASSFQRPDRISTDTQYF | TGTGCCAGCAGCTTTCAAAGACCTGACAGGATTAGCACAGATACGCAGTATTTT
TRBJ1-2 | . | TRBV29-1 | TRBD1 | CSVAGSGQAPYGYTF | TGCAGCGTCGCGGGTTCCGGACAGGCGCCCTATGGCTACACCTTC
TRBJ1-1 | . | TRBV29-1 | . | CSGRETSTEAFF | TGCAGCGGGAGGGAAACTTCGACTGAAGCTTTCTTT
TRBJ2-7 | few | TRBV7-2 | TRBD2 | CASALAGGTYEQYF | TGTGCCAGCGCTCTAGCGGGGGGCACATACGAGCAGTACTTC
TRBJ1-1 | few | TRBV18 | . | CASSPRIGATEAFF | TGTGCCAGCTCACCAAGGATCGGGGCCACTGAAGCTTTCTTT
TRBJ2-3 | . | TRBV14 | . | CASSDTPSTDTQYF | TGTGCCAGCAGTGACACCCCTAGCACAGATACGCAGTATTTT
TRBJ1-4 | few | TRBV5-1 | TRBD1 | CASSPQTGGNEKLFF | TGCGCCAGCAGCCCCCAGACAGGGGGAAATGAAAAACTGTTTTTT
TRBJ2-2 | . | TRBV5-1 | . | CASRTETNTGELFF | TGCGCCAGCAGGACAGAAACGAACACCGGGGAGCTGTTTTTT
TRBJ2-7 | . | TRBV27 | TRBD1 | CASSLRDRGPYEQYF | TGTGCCAGCAGTTTGCGGGACAGGGGTCCCTACGAGCAGTACTTC
TRBJ2-1 | . | TRBV30 | TRBD1 | CAWSYRGRVNEQFF | TGTGCCTGGTCATACAGGGGGCGCGTGAATGAGCAGTTCTTC
TRBJ2-3 | . | TRBV7-6 | TRBD2 | CASSLGVAGARTDTQYF | TGTGCCAGCAGCTTAGGAGTAGCGGGGGCCCGCACAGATACGCAGTATTTT
TRBJ2-2 | . | TRBV29-1 | TRBD1 | CSAQTGANTGELFF | TGCAGCGCTCAGACAGGGGCGAACACCGGGGAGCTGTTTTTT
TRBJ1-2 | few | TRBV29-1 | TRBD1 | CSVIDPNRGRGYTF | TGCAGCGTCATTGACCCTAACAGGGGGCGTGGCTACACCTTC
TRBJ1-5 | . | TRBV4-1 | . | CASSRPGVVQPQHF | TGCGCCAGCAGCCGGCCGGGCGTGGTTCAGCCCCAGCATTTT
TRBJ2-7 | few | TRBV10-3 | TRBD1 | CAISGGGQGYEQYF | TGTGCCATCAGTGGAGGCGGACAGGGTTACGAGCAGTACTTC
TRBJ2-2 | many | TRBV9 | . | CASSVRRASSNTGELFF | .
TRBJ2-1 | . | TRBV29-1 | TRBD1 | CSVGETGGSYNEQFF | TGCAGCGTGGGCGAAACAGGGGGATCCTACAATGAGCAGTTCTTC
TRBJ2-4 | . | TRBV7-2 | TRBD1 | CASSFGQGNIQYF | TGTGCCAGCAGCTTTGGACAGGGTAACATTCAGTACTTC
TRBJ1-2 | . | TRBV9 | . | CASSKTQFYGYTF | TGTGCCAGCAGCAAGACACAATTCTATGGCTACACCTTC
TRBJ2-7 | . | TRBV28 | . | CASTRGPAGEQYF | TGTGCCAGCACTAGGGGTCCCGCTGGCGAGCAGTACTTC
TRBJ1-1 | . | TRBV5-1 | . | CASSLVAGYRNTEAFF | TGCGCCAGCAGCTTGGTGGCAGGATATCGGAACACTGAAGCTTTCTTT
TRBJ1-5 | . | TRBV2 | TRBD1 | CASRRTGPTYQPQHF | TGTGCCAGCAGACGGACAGGCCCAACGTATCAGCCCCAGCATTTT
TRBJ1-4 | . | TRBV30 | TRBD1 | CAWSARGVGEKLFF | TGTGCCTGGAGCGCCAGGGGGGTGGGTGAAAAACTGTTTTTT
TRBJ2-5 | . | TRBV4-3 | TRBD2 | CASSQDAGGGKTQYF | TGCGCCAGCAGCCAAGATGCGGGGGGCGGGAAGACCCAGTACTTC